This passage covers 7 T cell receptor beta chains from one sample sequenced in a study of early T cells in non-severe SARS-CoV-2 infection. TCRdb re-analysed the 5' RACE reads in MiXCR, keeping a single row per CDR3 protein. The sample includes under 90,000 distinct CDR3 sequences, 11% to 15% seen only once; the top ten take under 6.5%. The source material was whole blood. The source is an adult who was a healthcare worker with PCR-confirmed SARS-CoV-2 infection or an uninfected control (not recorded which).

This clonotype was recorded a few times. The gene calls are TRBV12-3 or TRBV12-4 and TRBJ1-6, with unresolved D. The CDR3 consists of 15 residues. V gave up 2 bases and J gave up 8 bases, with 13 bases separating them. The CDR3 nucleotides are TGTGCCAGCAGTTTACTTACGGAACTCTATTCACCCCTCCACTTT. Encoded protein: CASSLLTELYSPLHF.

Concerning this clonotype itself: The CDR3 ends on some other residue instead of the conserved phenylalanine or tryptophan, so this is likely a read error. The chain employs TRBV7-9 and TRBJ2-3; 12 bases match TRBD2. Germline loops: CDR1 SEHNR, CDR2 FQNEAQ (reference sequence). Trimming at V came to 8 bases and at J to 7 bases, leaving 13 bases not matched to a gene. The CDR3 is 16 residues long. The CDR3, as DNA: TGTGCCAGCGGGGGACTAGCGGGCACTCTGGGAAATACGCAGTATTAT. Protein product: CASGGLAGTLGNTQYY.

The chain links TRBV20-1 to TRBJ2-3, with 12 bases that match TRBD1. V shed 3 bases and J 0 bases; nucleotides not matched to a gene: 7. CDR1 is DFQATT and CDR2 is SNEGSKA in the germline V gene (reference sequence). This CDR3 comprises 17 residues. The DNA for the CDR3 is TGCAGTGCTAGTTCCGGGACAGGGGGCATTAGCACAGATACGCAGTATTTT. Translating gives CSASSGTGGISTDTQYF.

This sequence joins TRBV6-1 and TRBJ2-3; D may correspond to TRBD1 or TRBD2 (5 bases each). Germline V CDR1 and CDR2: MNHNS, SASEGT. The CDR3 consists of 14 residues. V was shortened by 4 bases and J by 4 bases, with 12 bases between the two germline ends. CDR3 sequence (DNA): TGTGCCAGCAGTGCGGGGCACCCCGCAGATACGCAGTATTTT. Its protein product is CASSAGHPADTQYF.

This clonotype was observed a handful of times. This chain joins TRBV20-1 and TRBJ2-2, with TRBD2 matching 12 bases. The CDR3 is 19 residues long. Germline V gene lookup returns CDR1 DFQATT and CDR2 SNEGSKA (reference sequence). J lost 1 base, V lost 0 bases, and 9 bases had no gene match. The CDR3 sequence: CSAREGSWTSGVNTGELFF. The DNA of the CDR3 is TGCAGTGCTAGAGAGGGGAGTTGGACTAGCGGGGTGAACACCGGGGAGCTGTTTTTT.

The chain's CDR3 is CAWSYLGSTNEKLFF. The CDR3 DNA reads as TGTGCCTGGAGTTATTTGGGTTCTACCAATGAAAAACTGTTTTTT. The V and J genes are TRBV30 and TRBJ1-4; D is unresolved. The germline V gene has CDR1 GTSNPN and CDR2 SVGIG (reference sequence). This CDR3 comprises 15 residues. The V and J ends lost 2 bases and 5 bases respectively, with 15 bases between them.

V usage is TRBV7-6 and J usage is TRBJ1-6; D is unresolved. V lost 1 base and J lost 14, with 9 bases in between. Germline assignment: CDR1 SGHVS and CDR2 FNYEAQ. This CDR3 region has 12 residues. CDR3 nucleotide sequence: TGTGCCAGCAGCTTAGAATATGGAGCCCTCCACTTT. Amino acid sequence: CASSLEYGALHF. The full variable domain, in which reference TRBV7-6 and TRBJ1-6 provide the parts outside the CDR3, is GAGVSQSPRYKVTKRGQDVALRCDPISGHVSLYWYRQALGQGPEFLTYFNYEAQQDKSGLPNDRFSAERPEGSISTLTIQRTEQRDSAMYRCASSLEYGALHFGNGTRLTVT.